This entry lists 23 T cell receptor beta chains sequenced from one sample in a study of cytomegalovirus exposure and HLA in healthy donors. Vbeta (60) and Jbeta (13) primers were used in the PCR. TCRdb keeps only in-frame clones here, not all; method: immunoSEQ multiplex PCR. The sample lists over 150,000 clones; approximately 85% were seen once. The sequencing input was PBMCs. The receptor source for this set is a girl under 18 in good health and CMV-seropositive.

The chain couples TRBV19 to TRBJ1-2; 7 bases are shared with TRBD1. With 4 bases clipped from V and 3 bases from J, the junction kept 11 bases outside the gene matches. Germline V gene sequence: CDR1 LNHDA, CDR2 SQIVND (reference sequence). This CDR3 comprises 16 residues. The CDR3 DNA is TGTGCCAGTAGTAAAGGGGGCGCCTCCCAAGACTATGGCTACACCTTC. It yields the protein CASSKGGASQDYGYTF.

This sequence joins TRBV9 and TRBJ2-1; 12 bases agree with TRBD2. The CDR3 spans 18 residues. Trimming cost V 4 bases and J 2 bases; bases outside gene matches: 10. Germline CDR1 is SGDLS and CDR2 is YYNGEE. The DNA for the CDR3 is TGTGCCAGCAGCCTATCTAGCGGGGGGGCCGGGCCCTACAATGAGCAGTTCTTC. It translates to CASSLSSGGAGPYNEQFF.

The chain combines TRBV6-5 with TRBJ1-3, with D maybe TRBD1 (5 bases). Germline V gene data show CDR1 as MNHEY and CDR2 as SVGAGI. CDR3 length: 11 residues. Trimming stripped 11 bases from V and 7 bases from J, with 12 bases between. CDR3 sequence reads: CAVLSGNTIYF. CDR3 DNA: TGTGCCGTATTGTCAGGGAACACCATATATTTT.

The genes are TRBV6-6 and TRBJ2-7; 15 bases map to TRBD2. This CDR3 region has 16 residues. Germline loops: CDR1 MNHNY, CDR2 SVGAGI (reference sequence). V lost 5 bases, J lost 2 bases, and 4 bases stayed unmatched. CDR3 sequence: CASSLRTSGGAYEQYF. The CDR3 region has the DNA TGTGCCAGCAGTCTCAGGACTAGCGGGGGGGCCTACGAGCAGTACTTC.

This chain joins TRBV18 and TRBJ2-1; TRBD1 aligns across 11 bases. Germline values: CDR1 KGHSH, CDR2 LQKENI. Losses at the gene ends were 4 bases for V and 8 bases for J; bases not matched to a gene: 4. The CDR3 is made up of 14 amino acids. The CDR3 region is CASSRDRGAYEQFF. The CDR3 DNA is TGTGCCAGCTCACGGGACAGGGGGGCCTATGAGCAGTTCTTC.

V usage is TRBV19 and J usage is TRBJ2-7; D is unclear. The CDR3 is 13 residues long. Germline CDR1 LNHDA, CDR2 SQIVND (reference sequence). V dropped 4 bases and J dropped 6 bases, with 13 bases sitting between them. The CDR3 reads CASSTNRPGEQYF. CDR3 sequence (DNA): TGTGCCAGTAGTACGAACCGCCCGGGCGAGCAGTACTTC.

This chain connects TRBV5-1 to TRBJ2-7; D is uncertain. CDR3 length: 13 amino acids. Germline assignment: CDR1 SGHRS and CDR2 YFSETQ. V lost 1 base and J lost 4, with 9 bases in between. This CDR3 is CASSLSPGYEQYF. In DNA form, the CDR3 reads TGCGCCAGCAGCTTGTCTCCGGGTTACGAGCAGTACTTC.

The chain combines TRBV15 with TRBJ1-1, with D possibly TRBD1 on 5 matching bases. The CDR3 runs to 13 residues. Germline CDR1 LNHNV, CDR2 YYDKDF (reference sequence). Trimming took off 3 bases at V and 8 bases at J, with 13 bases between the two ends. The CDR3 spells CATSRGGNREAFF. DNA for the CDR3: TGTGCCACCAGCAGGGGTGGCAACAGGGAAGCTTTCTTT.

The rearrangement links TRBV7-9 to TRBJ2-2; 9 bases match TRBD1. The CDR3 is made up of 15 amino acids. The V segment lost 4 bases and the J segment 3 bases; nucleotides outside the gene matches: 3. Germline assignment: CDR1 SEHNR and CDR2 FQNEAQ (reference sequence). The CDR3 spells CASSSRDRDTGELFF. The CDR3 region has the DNA TGTGCCAGCAGCTCCCGGGACAGGGACACCGGGGAGCTGTTTTTT. Supplemented by reference TRBV7-9 and TRBJ2-2, the full variable domain reads DTGVSQNPRHKITKRGQNVTFRCDPISEHNRLYWYRQTLGQGPEFLTYFQNEAQLEKSRLLSDRFSAERPKGSFSTLEIQRTEQGDSAMYLCASSSRDRDTGELFFGEGSRLTVL.

J is TRBJ1-4 and V is TRBV5-1, with 9 positions matching TRBD1. The CDR3 totals 14 residues. The V gene end was trimmed by 6 bases and the J gene end by 8 bases; junction bases not matched to a gene: 8. Germline V lookup: CDR1 SGHRS, CDR2 YFSETQ. CDR3 nucleotides: TGCGCCAGCAACCCGGGACAGGGTGGGGAAAAACTGTTTTTT. This encodes CASNPGQGGEKLFF.

The chain employs TRBV25-1 and TRBJ2-6; 12 bases agree with TRBD1. This CDR3 contains 18 residues. Germline CDR1 and CDR2: MGHDK and SYGVNS. The ends lost 4 bases at V and 3 bases at J; junction bases unmatched: 7. The CDR3 bases are TGTGCCAGCAGTGCTCCGGGACAGGGGGCTTTTGGGGCCAACGTCCTGACTTTC. It translates to CASSAPGQGAFGANVLTF.

A remark on this clone: Distinct nucleotide sequences in the sample also encode this CDR3. J is TRBJ2-2 and V is TRBV7-9, with 11 bases matching TRBD1. Trimming at V came to 1 base and at J to 3 bases, leaving 1 base not matched to a gene. CDR3 length: 16 amino acids. Germline V gene lookup returns CDR1 SEHNR and CDR2 FQNEAQ (reference sequence). DNA for the CDR3: TGTGCCAGCAGCTTAGGGACAGGGGGCGACACCGGGGAGCTGTTTTTT. Its protein product is CASSLGTGGDTGELFF.

The sample holds one count of this clone. The chain carries TRBV7-9 and TRBJ2-3; D remains ambiguous. V was pared by 1 base and J by 6 bases, with 5 bases between. The CDR3 consists of 12 residues. Germline loops: CDR1 SEHNR, CDR2 FQNEAQ (reference sequence). The DNA of the CDR3 is TGTGCCAGCAGCTTAGTCCGGGATACGCAGTATTTT. It encodes CASSLVRDTQYF.

The rearrangement uses TRBV29-1 and TRBJ1-2; tentatively, D is TRBD1 (6 bases). Per germline, CDR1 SQVTM and CDR2 ANQGSEA. Trimming removed 6 bases at V and 1 base at J, with 9 bases between. The CDR3 runs to 12 residues. CDR3 nucleotide sequence: TGCAGCGTGGCACAGGGTAACTATGGCTACACCTTC. This codes for CSVAQGNYGYTF.

This chain uses TRBV19 with TRBJ2-1; a possible D gene is TRBD1 (5 bases). Germline loops: CDR1 LNHDA, CDR2 SQIVND (reference sequence). Trimming took 8 bases from V and 9 from J, leaving 17 bases between them. The CDR3 has 13 residues. This CDR3 reads CASSPLGAGEQFF. CDR3 in DNA: TGTGCCAGTTCACCCTTAGGGGCCGGTGAGCAGTTCTTC.

The chain couples TRBV30 to TRBJ2-1; D uncertain. This CDR3 has 15 amino acids. Trimming shortened V by 4 bases and J by 0 bases, and 13 bases separated the two germline ends. Per the germline V gene, CDR1 is GTSNPN and CDR2 is SVGIG (reference sequence). The CDR3 is CAWTAYRSSYNEQFF. The CDR3 DNA is TGTGCCTGGACCGCTTACCGCAGCTCCTACAATGAGCAGTTCTTC.

This chain links TRBV10-2 with TRBJ1-2, with 7 bases lining up with TRBD1. The CDR3 has 12 residues. The germline V gene encodes CDR1 WSHSY and CDR2 SAAADI. J was trimmed by 1 base and V by 9 bases; bases with no gene match: 2. The CDR3 region is CASRQGNYGYTF. The CDR3 nucleotides read TGCGCCAGTCGACAGGGTAACTATGGCTACACCTTC.

This clone was seen only a few times. The chain is built from TRBV27 and TRBJ1-2, with D possibly TRBD1 on 6 matching bases. Trimming pared 2 bases from V and 7 bases from J, leaving 11 bases between. The germline CDR1 and CDR2 sequences are MNHEY and SMNVEV (reference sequence). This CDR3 is built from 13 residues. In nucleotides, the CDR3 is TGTGCCAGCAGTTTACGACAGGCGTCTGGCTACACCTTC. Translated: CASSLRQASGYTF.

The sample holds a few counts of this clone. The sample carries other DNA sequences with the same CDR3. The rearrangement links TRBV19 to TRBJ1-6; D is unclear. The CDR3 spans 14 residues. With 5 bases removed from V and 6 bases from J, the gap between germline ends came to 11 bases. The germline V gene encodes CDR1 LNHDA and CDR2 SQIVND (reference sequence). This CDR3 is CASSPGKGNSPLHF. In nucleotides, the CDR3 is TGTGCCAGTAGTCCGGGGAAGGGTAATTCACCCCTCCACTTT.

This clone was seen only a few times. This chain joins TRBV27 and TRBJ1-2; 8 positions agree with TRBD1. The trim removed 4 bases at V and 7 bases at J, leaving 8 bases unmatched. The germline V gene has CDR1 MNHEY and CDR2 SMNVEV (reference sequence). CDR3 length: 14 residues. CDR3 region: CASSSMDRVGGYTF. DNA of the CDR3: TGTGCCAGCAGTTCCATGGACAGGGTGGGTGGCTACACCTTC.

The rearrangement uses TRBV19 and TRBJ1-6; maybe TRBD1 (6 bases). Looked up from germline, CDR1 is LNHDA and CDR2 is SQIVND (reference sequence). The CDR3 has 13 amino acids. Deletions cut 3 bases from V and 10 bases from J, with 10 bases between. CDR3 region: CASSIGGASPLHF. The DNA of the CDR3 is TGTGCCAGTAGTATCGGGGGGGCCTCACCCCTCCACTTT.

Only a few counts were recorded for this clone. The rearrangement uses TRBV6-5 and TRBJ2-5; a possible D gene is TRBD1 (6 bases). Trimming took off 6 bases at V and 2 bases at J, with 10 bases between the two ends. The germline CDR1 and CDR2 sequences are MNHEY and SVGAGI. The CDR3 totals 13 residues. The CDR3 bases are TGTGCCAGCAGACCCGGACAGCAAGAGACCCAGTACTTC. This gives the protein CASRPGQQETQYF.

This chain joins TRBV2 and TRBJ2-1; the match to TRBD2 covers 11 bases. The V gene end was trimmed by 7 bases and the J gene end by 1 base; junction bases not matched to a gene: 6. Germline assignment: CDR1 SNHLY and CDR2 FYNNEI. This CDR3 contains 16 residues. CDR3 protein: CASKAGLAVSYNEQFF. The DNA for the CDR3 is TGTGCCAGCAAGGCGGGACTAGCGGTTTCCTACAATGAGCAGTTCTTC.